These 2 T cell receptor beta chains were sequenced from one sample in a study of long-term antiretroviral therapy in people with HIV (dated by TCRdb to between 2021 and 2022). The immunoSEQ hsTCRB v3.0 assay was used at survey level resolution to sequence the TRB variable region. This is the immuneACCESS table as TCRdb keeps it, with only in-frame sequences that have V and J called. A part of the clones is gone; compared with another copy, unresolved V genes explain less than half, and the rest is unexplained. The sample yields 6,500 to 8,000 clones; 80% to 90% were counted once. Together, the top ten hold around 3% of the sample. Sequenced here: unsorted PBMCs, sampled 3.7 years after starting antiretroviral therapy. The receptors shown here come from a woman in her forties or fifties with HIV.

The genes are TRBV4-3 and TRBJ1-1, with unresolved D. Germline values: CDR1 LGHNA, CDR2 YSLEER. This CDR3 comprises 19 residues. V lost 1 base to trimming and J lost 0 bases, with 21 bases between them. The CDR3 is CASSQVKEETGQMNTEAFF. In nucleotides, the CDR3 is TGCGCCAGCAGCCAAGTGAAGGAAGAAACCGGGCAAATGAACACTGAAGCTTTCTTT.

The chain joins TRBV11-2 to TRBJ1-2; the D is unclear. The length of the CDR3 is 14 residues. Trimming pared 2 bases from V and 5 bases from J, leaving 12 bases between. CDR1 and CDR2 from the germline V gene are SGHAT and FQNNGV. The CDR3 spells CASSLTRISYGYTF. The DNA of the CDR3 is TGTGCCAGCAGCTTAACGCGGATCTCATATGGCTACACCTTC.